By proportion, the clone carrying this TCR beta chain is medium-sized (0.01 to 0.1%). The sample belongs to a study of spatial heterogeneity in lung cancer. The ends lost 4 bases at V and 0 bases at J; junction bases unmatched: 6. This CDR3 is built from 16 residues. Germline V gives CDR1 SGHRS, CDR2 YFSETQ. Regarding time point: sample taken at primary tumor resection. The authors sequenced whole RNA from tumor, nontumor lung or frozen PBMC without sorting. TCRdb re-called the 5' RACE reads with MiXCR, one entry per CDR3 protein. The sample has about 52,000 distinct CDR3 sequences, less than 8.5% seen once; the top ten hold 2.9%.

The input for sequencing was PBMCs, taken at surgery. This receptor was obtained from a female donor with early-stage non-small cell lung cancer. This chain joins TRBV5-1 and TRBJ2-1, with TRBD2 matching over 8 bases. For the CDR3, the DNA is TGCGCCAGCAGCCTTCTAGCGGGCGTCTCCTACAATGAGCAGTTCTTC. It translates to CASSLLAGVSYNEQFF.